A selection of T cell receptor beta chains follows, all from one sample in a study of CD8 T cells in Susac syndrome. Via MiXCR, TCRdb re-called the immunoSEQ multiplex PCR reads, giving one row per CDR3 protein. Among some 100,000 distinct CDR3 sequences, approximately 93% were seen once, and the ten largest hold about 0.096%. The sample taken for sequencing was CD4+ T cells from PBMCs. The receptors stem from a human donor with multiple sclerosis. Both conserved end residues are part of each CDR3. Fields, in order: clone size, V gene, J gene, D gene, CDR3 DNA, CDR3 protein. D genes are given only for firm matches. Size is omitted from some rows. Given values are once, few, many or a class for expanded clones.

size: NA
V: TRBV7-9
J: TRBJ1-1
D: TRBD1
DNA: TGTGCCAGCAGCTTAGGGGCCCGGACAGGGTTCACTGAAGCTTTCTTT
CDR3: CASSLGARTGFTEAFF

size: NA
V: TRBV3-1
J: TRBJ2-1
D: TRBD2
DNA: TGTGCCAGCAGCCTACCGGGACTAGATCCTGGCTTC
CDR3: CASSLPGLDPGF

size: NA
V: TRBV2
J: TRBJ2-7
D: NA
DNA: TGTGCCAGCAGTGTATCGCAGATTGGCTACGAGCAGTACTTC
CDR3: CASSVSQIGYEQYF

size: NA
V: TRBV6-1
J: TRBJ2-2
D: TRBD1
DNA: TGTGCCAGCAGTCCGGGACAGGCGCCGAACACCGGGGAGCTGTTTTTT
CDR3: CASSPGQAPNTGELFF

size: NA
V: TRBV5-6
J: TRBJ2-5
D: NA
DNA: TGTGCCAGCAGATCCAACCGGGGCGAACAAGAGACCCAGTACTTC
CDR3: CASRSNRGEQETQYF

size: once
V: TRBV30
J: TRBJ1-1
D: TRBD1
DNA: TGTGCCTGGAGTGACGGACAGGGGGAAGCTTTCTTT
CDR3: CAWSDGQGEAFF

size: NA
V: TRBV20-1
J: TRBJ2-6
D: NA
DNA: TGCAGTGCCCCTAGAGCCCAGTCTGGGGCCAACGTCCTGACTTTC
CDR3: CSAPRAQSGANVLTF

size: NA
V: TRBV24-1
J: TRBJ2-7
D: NA
DNA: TGTGCCACCGGTCCGGGGGGCCCTCCCGAGCAGTACTTC
CDR3: CATGPGGPPEQYF

size: NA
V: TRBV15
J: TRBJ2-5
D: NA
DNA: TGTGCCACCACCATCGATAGGGGATTGGAGACCCAGTACTTC
CDR3: CATTIDRGLETQYF

size: NA
V: TRBV6-2/TRBV6-3
J: TRBJ2-5
D: TRBD2
DNA: TGTGCCAGCAGTTTACTAGCGGGGATCCAAGAGACCCAGTACTTC
CDR3: CASSLLAGIQETQYF

size: NA
V: TRBV20-1
J: TRBJ2-7
D: NA
DNA: TGCAGTGCTTGGGGGTCCCCCTACGAGCAGTACTTC
CDR3: CSAWGSPYEQYF

size: NA
V: TRBV24-1
J: TRBJ2-7
D: NA
DNA: TGTGCCACCAGTGACGAACTAGGGCAGCGGACTCCACCAAACCGGAGCTCCTACGAGCAGTACTTC
CDR3: CATSDELGQRTPPNRSSYEQYF

size: NA
V: TRBV19
J: TRBJ2-1
D: NA
DNA: TGTGCCAGTAGTAAAGGGGCTGTAACCTACAATGAGCAGTTCTTC
CDR3: CASSKGAVTYNEQFF

size: NA
V: TRBV6-5
J: TRBJ1-1
D: NA
DNA: TGTGCCAGCAGTTACTCTCACGCCGGGAACACTGAAGCTTTCTTT
CDR3: CASSYSHAGNTEAFF

size: once
V: TRBV30
J: TRBJ1-2
D: NA
DNA: TGTGCCTGGAGTTTGTGGTCTTACCCTAATAACTATGGCTACACCTTC
CDR3: CAWSLWSYPNNYGYTF

size: NA
V: TRBV9
J: TRBJ1-2
D: NA
DNA: TGTGCCAGCAGCGTAGAGGGCAGGTCCTATGGCTACACCTTC
CDR3: CASSVEGRSYGYTF

size: NA
V: TRBV7-2
J: TRBJ2-6
D: NA
DNA: TGTGCCAGCAGCTTAGCGCCTGGGGCCAACGTCCTGACTTTC
CDR3: CASSLAPGANVLTF

size: once
V: TRBV5-1
J: TRBJ1-5
D: NA
DNA: TGCGCCAGCAGCTTGGGGGACAATCAGCCCCAGCATTTT
CDR3: CASSLGDNQPQHF

size: NA
V: TRBV20-1
J: TRBJ1-5
D: NA
DNA: TGCAGTGCCTCGGACCGTCGTGGCAATCAGCCCCAGCATTTT
CDR3: CSASDRRGNQPQHF

size: NA
V: TRBV5-4
J: TRBJ2-2
D: NA
DNA: TGTGCCAGCAGCCCCAGGGGAGGGGACACCGGGGAGCTGTTTTTT
CDR3: CASSPRGGDTGELFF

size: once
V: TRBV9
J: TRBJ2-7
D: NA
DNA: TGTGCCAGCAGCGTAGAGCAAGGACCTTCTGGCGAGCAGTACTTC
CDR3: CASSVEQGPSGEQYF

size: NA
V: TRBV4-3
J: TRBJ2-3
D: TRBD1
DNA: TGCGCCAGCAGCCACGGGACAGGGGCTAGCACAGATACGCAGTATTTT
CDR3: CASSHGTGASTDTQYF

size: NA
V: TRBV7-8
J: TRBJ2-5
D: TRBD2
DNA: TGTGCCAGCAGCTTGGATTTACGGGCCGCGGGGGGCCAAGAGACCCAGTACTTC
CDR3: CASSLDLRAAGGQETQYF

size: NA
V: TRBV5-1
J: TRBJ2-3
D: NA
DNA: TGCGCCAGCAGCCTGGCACCCTTGACAGATACGCAGTATTTT
CDR3: CASSLAPLTDTQYF

size: NA
V: TRBV7-8
J: TRBJ1-6
D: NA
DNA: TGTGCCAGCAGCTCCAGGGGTAATTCACCCCTCCACTTT
CDR3: CASSSRGNSPLHF

size: once
V: TRBV30
J: TRBJ2-3
D: NA
DNA: TGTGCCTGGAGCCTGGAGGTGGGGCAAATCTCTAGCACAGATACGCAGTATTTT
CDR3: CAWSLEVGQISSTDTQYF

size: NA
V: TRBV5-1
J: TRBJ2-1
D: NA
DNA: TGCGCCAGCAGCTTGCTGGACTTAAACAATGAGCAGTTCTTC
CDR3: CASSLLDLNNEQFF

size: NA
V: TRBV6-5
J: TRBJ1-6
D: NA
DNA: TGTGCCAGCAGTTACAAGGGCCCGGGATCACCCCTCCACTTT
CDR3: CASSYKGPGSPLHF

size: few
V: TRBV18
J: TRBJ2-1
D: NA
DNA: TGTGCCAGCTCACTCGGGGGCAATTCCTACAATGAGCAGTTCTTC
CDR3: CASSLGGNSYNEQFF

size: NA
V: TRBV5-1
J: TRBJ1-1
D: NA
DNA: TGCGCCAGCAGCGAGGGGCCCGGGACTGAAGCTTTCTTT
CDR3: CASSEGPGTEAFF

size: NA
V: TRBV7-2
J: TRBJ2-7
D: TRBD2
DNA: TGTGCCAGCAGCGTAGCGGGGGTTGCTAGCTCCTACGAGCAGTACTTC
CDR3: CASSVAGVASSYEQYF

size: once
V: TRBV20-1
J: TRBJ2-7
D: NA
DNA: TGCAGTGCTAGTGTAGGGCGCGTCACCGAGCAGTACTTC
CDR3: CSASVGRVTEQYF

size: NA
V: TRBV19
J: TRBJ1-6
D: NA
DNA: TGTGCCAGTAGTCCTGAAGTCTCGATCTATAATTCACCCCTCCACTTT
CDR3: CASSPEVSIYNSPLHF

size: NA
V: TRBV7-6
J: TRBJ1-3
D: NA
DNA: TGTGCCAGCAGCTACGGTGCGAGCCTCTCTGGAAACACCATATATTTT
CDR3: CASSYGASLSGNTIYF

size: NA
V: TRBV18
J: TRBJ2-1
D: NA
DNA: TGTGCCAGCACGCGCGGGACAATTGGGAGCAATGAGCAGTTCTTC
CDR3: CASTRGTIGSNEQFF

size: NA
V: TRBV28
J: TRBJ1-2
D: NA
DNA: TGTGCCAGCAGTTTAAGTGGTTCGGGCTACACCTTC
CDR3: CASSLSGSGYTF

size: NA
V: TRBV25-1
J: TRBJ1-4
D: NA
DNA: TGTGCCAGCAGTAGAAATGAAAAACTGTTTTTT
CDR3: CASSRNEKLFF

size: once
V: TRBV20-1
J: TRBJ2-3
D: TRBD2
DNA: TGCAGTGCTCCGAATCCCGTAGGACTAGCGGGAACAGATACGCAGTATTTT
CDR3: CSAPNPVGLAGTDTQYF

size: once
V: TRBV9
J: TRBJ2-5
D: NA
DNA: TGTGCCAGCAGCGTAGATCCCAGGCAAGAGACCCAGTACTTC
CDR3: CASSVDPRQETQYF

size: NA
V: TRBV18
J: TRBJ1-1
D: NA
DNA: TGTGCCAGCTCACCGGCCACCCAGAGCTCTGAAGCTTTCTTT
CDR3: CASSPATQSSEAFF

size: NA
V: TRBV30
J: TRBJ1-1
D: NA
DNA: TGTGCCTGGAGGGAAAGAGCTTTCTTT
CDR3: CAWRERAFF

size: NA
V: TRBV3-1
J: TRBJ1-5
D: NA
DNA: TGTGCCAGCAGCCAAGGGACTGATAGCAATCAGCCCCAGCATTTT
CDR3: CASSQGTDSNQPQHF

size: NA
V: TRBV19
J: TRBJ1-2
D: TRBD1
DNA: TGTGCCAGTAGTGAACAGGGGTCGGGCGGATATGGCTACACCTTC
CDR3: CASSEQGSGGYGYTF

size: NA
V: TRBV7-3
J: TRBJ2-3
D: NA
DNA: TGTGCCAGCAGCTTAGGTCCTTCAGATACGCAGTATTTT
CDR3: CASSLGPSDTQYF

size: NA
V: TRBV5-1
J: TRBJ2-7
D: NA
DNA: TGCGCCAGCAGCCCCAGCACAGAACCTTACGAGCAGTACTTC
CDR3: CASSPSTEPYEQYF

size: NA
V: TRBV3-1
J: TRBJ2-7
D: TRBD2
DNA: TGTGCCAGCAGCCACCCCGGGGGGAAGGTCTACGAGCAGTACTTC
CDR3: CASSHPGGKVYEQYF

size: NA
V: TRBV6-1
J: TRBJ2-7
D: NA
DNA: TGTGCCACCAGAGAGCAGTACTTC
CDR3: CATREQYF

size: NA
V: TRBV3-1
J: TRBJ2-7
D: TRBD2
DNA: TGTGCCAGCAGCCAAGGGGGGCTAGCGGGGGAGCAGTACTTC
CDR3: CASSQGGLAGEQYF